This TCR beta chain stems from a study of T cell responses to AZD1222 COVID-19 vaccine. Study as a whole: Whether given at about 4 or about 12 weeks, second doses were pooled. General study results and limits: Repertoires were obtained only post-peak T cell response.

Assay: immunoSEQ multiplex PCR; the TCRdb copy retains only in-frame clones and omits some. Of 90,000 to 120,000 clones listed, more than 70% are singletons. The germline V gene encodes CDR1 MDHEN and CDR2 SYDVKM. The germline V and J ends were trimmed by 7 bases and 3 bases, with 12 bases remaining between them. The CDR3 contains 14 residues. About this clone: What it binds is unknown.

The receptor was isolated from an adult in good health. Sample: peripheral blood, taken on day 0 of AZD1222 vaccination. This chain links TRBV28 with TRBJ1-4; D call uncertain. In nucleotides, the CDR3 is TGTGCCAGCACCTGGGATATGGCTAATGAAAAACTGTTTTTT. Translating gives CASTWDMANEKLFF.